Below are 10 T cell receptor beta chains sequenced from a single sample in a study of blood T cell repertoires in COVID-19. Produced via immunoSEQ multiplex PCR; TCRdb's table is partial and in-frame only. The table has tens of thousands of clones, 78% seen once; the top ten hold 15% to 19%. The specimen sequenced was peripheral blood. The source is a human donor in a cohort sampled during active COVID-19.

The V and J genes are TRBV27 and TRBJ2-7, with TRBD1 matching 7 bases. Germline V gives CDR1 MNHEY, CDR2 SMNVEV (reference sequence). The CDR3 spans 15 residues. With 6 bases clipped from V and 0 bases from J, the junction kept 8 bases outside the gene matches. The CDR3 here is CASSPADRSSYEQYF. CDR3 nucleotides: TGTGCCAGCAGCCCGGCGGACAGGAGCTCCTACGAGCAGTACTTC.

This sequence joins TRBV7-6 and TRBJ2-1, with a weak D call TRBD2 (6 bases). The germline V gene encodes CDR1 SGHVS and CDR2 FNYEAQ. The CDR3 length is 13 residues. V lost 3 bases, J lost 9 bases, and 12 bases lay in between. In DNA form, the CDR3 reads TGTGCCAGCAGCTTGGAGGGAGGTCGTGAGCAGTTCTTC. Translating gives CASSLEGGREQFF.

The chain links TRBV28 to TRBJ2-7, with TRBD2 identical over 8 bases. The V and J ends lost 4 bases and 3 bases, in that order; junction bases with no gene match: 11. Germline V CDR1 and CDR2: MDHEN, SYDVKM. The CDR3 consists of 16 residues. CDR3: CASSSPLSGSIYEQYF. Written as DNA, the CDR3 is TGTGCCAGCAGTTCCCCTTTGAGCGGGAGCATCTACGAGCAGTACTTC.

This sequence joins TRBV28 and TRBJ2-1, with D maybe TRBD2 (7 bases). V dropped 10 bases and J dropped 4 bases, with 11 bases sitting between them. Looked up from germline, CDR1 is MDHEN and CDR2 is SYDVKM. CDR3 size: 12 residues. The CDR3 bases are TGTGCCATCGGGGGGCGGTACAATGAGCAGTTCTTC. This encodes CAIGGRYNEQFF.

This clone occurred a few times. V gene TRBV6-5 combines with J gene TRBJ1-5; D is undetermined. This CDR3 has 12 residues. Germline-derived CDR1 and CDR2 are MNHEY and SVGAGI. V lost 7 bases, J lost 7 bases, and 11 bases lay in between. The CDR3 region is CASTQDGQPQHF. CDR3 DNA: TGTGCCAGCACCCAGGATGGCCAGCCCCAGCATTTT.

This chain uses TRBV30 with TRBJ1-5, with D maybe TRBD1 (5 bases). Trimming cost V 2 bases and J 2 bases, with 10 bases left between them. From germline, CDR1 is GTSNPN and CDR2 SVGIG (reference sequence). There are 14 residues in the CDR3. The chain's CDR3 is CAWSSGSGNQPQHF. In DNA, the CDR3 is TGTGCCTGGAGTTCAGGGTCGGGCAATCAGCCCCAGCATTTT.

The chain has TRBV4-1 and TRBJ2-1; 10 positions agree with TRBD2. From germline, CDR1 is MGHRA and CDR2 YSYEKL. Losses at the gene ends were 4 bases for V and 8 bases for J; bases not matched to a gene: 14. The CDR3 has 17 amino acids. The CDR3 loop is CASSPKKTSGISDEQFF. CDR3 DNA sequence: TGCGCCAGCAGCCCTAAGAAAACTAGCGGGATCAGCGATGAGCAGTTCTTC.

The rearrangement links TRBV28 to TRBJ1-1; 7 nucleotides line up with TRBD1. V was pared by 3 bases and J by 4 bases, with 11 bases of the junction left unmatched. Germline V gene lookup returns CDR1 MDHEN and CDR2 SYDVKM. The CDR3 loop spans 16 amino acids. The DNA for the CDR3 is TGTGCCAGCAGTTTCCCCGAGACAGGGACGGTCACTGAAGCTTTCTTT. Its translation: CASSFPETGTVTEAFF.

The V gene is TRBV4-2, the J gene TRBJ1-5; TRBD1 might be the D (5 bases). CDR1 and CDR2 from the germline V gene are LGHNA and YNFKEQ. Trimming stripped 0 bases from V and 7 bases from J, with 16 bases between. The CDR3 is 16 residues long. The CDR3 protein is CASSQDLVRVGQPQHF. The DNA for the CDR3 is TGTGCCAGCAGCCAAGATCTGGTCAGGGTCGGGCAGCCCCAGCATTTT.

The V gene is TRBV2, the J gene TRBJ1-2; weak D call: TRBD1 (5 bases). This CDR3 is built from 14 residues. In germline, CDR1 is SNHLY, CDR2 FYNNEI. Trimming removed 10 bases from V and 4 bases from J, with 19 bases in between. CDR3 residues: CATEPGQGSYGYTF. The CDR3 DNA sequence: TGTGCCACCGAACCAGGACAAGGAAGCTATGGCTACACCTTC.